This T cell receptor beta chain was sequenced for a study of shared clonotypes between healthy human individuals (dated by TCRdb to the early 2020s). A note on the overall study: The cohort comprised a couple of women and three men aged 18 to 49 years. For each donor, CD4 naive and CD4 memory were each run on three plates, CD8 naive on two plates, and CD8 memory on one plate. To estimate repertoire size and how much clonotypes are shared between individuals, the study performed deep sequencing of blood TCR repertoires from a handful of healthy adults. Different laboratories and diverse techniques were used to prepare libraries and sequence TCR repertoires, to increase sequencing depth and limit assay-specific biases. Each donor's leukapheresis produced roughly between about 0.8 and 10 billion PBMCs.

Study-wide findings and limitations: Higher generation probabilities were observed for clonotypes shared by all four sorted-subset donors than for non-shared clonotypes. Rarefaction of sorted-subset datasets indicated incomplete sequencing despite the large sequencing depth. Pairwise subsampling led to the expectation that sequencing depth would affect the degree of clonotype sharing among donors. Sampling was restricted to blood, and TCR repertoires in tissue are likely to differ from TCR repertoires in blood. Naive subsets generally had larger estimated clonotype richness than memory subsets. The small number of donors limited the genetic and exposure-history diversity represented. Across four donors, approximately 5% of naive CD4, more than 3% of naive CD8, under 2.5% of memory CD4, and 0.4% of memory CD8 clonotypes were shared.

V is trimmed back by 7 bases and J by 0 bases, and the junction contains 5 bases that no gene match accounts for. Taken from cysteine to phenylalanine, the CDR3 has 14 residues. Just CDR3 DNA is preserved here, 42 bases in frame from base 1. The germline V gene (reference sequence) yields SEHNR for CDR1 and FQNEAQ for CDR2. Comments on this clone: The target of this receptor is not known. No base-level quality is on record; no much larger clone is a single base apart.

Using the deep immunoSEQ assay, TCR CDR3 regions were amplified from genomic DNA by multiplex PCR. Genomic DNA extracted from each cell subset was distributed evenly over all wells of several immunoSEQ 96-well plates, and each plate served as one replicate. Each replicate PCR for sorted subsets received roughly 200 ng genomic DNA, equal to tens of thousands of T cell genomes. The purified libraries were quantified using a Qubit 3.0 fluorometer, sized with a Bioanalyzer 2100, and then quantified again using the KAPA Library Quantification kit. Every immunoSEQ 96-well plate was sequenced on a dedicated single-read 150-cycle Illumina NextSeq 550 flow cell. For the original study's pipeline: Because only junctional sequences without quality scores were contained in the immunoSEQ output, filtering matching that applied to full-length reads could not be performed. To assign V/J genes and CDR3, sequences were annotated against IMGT germline references using PyIR, a Python wrapper for IgBLAST v1.9. Any read was removed if the V/J assignment was weak (E-value above 1e-6), the CDR3 was missing, or the read contained stop codons, out-of-frame junctions, or ambiguous translated residues. A V3J clonotype was defined by an identical inferred V gene, J gene, and CDR3 amino acid sequence. The percentage overlap between two repertoires was calculated by dividing the number of shared unique clonotypes by the size of the smaller repertoire. RTK rarefaction, the Chao1 estimator, and Recon v2.1 estimates of unobserved clonotypes were used to assess repertoire richness. For all TCRbeta clonotypes obtained by the gDNA method from a few donors, generation probabilities were computed with OLGA. As stored in TCRdb, this immuneACCESS dataset retains in-frame rearrangements with V and J assigned. A fraction of the clones does not appear; measured against another copy, unresolved V genes explain less than half of the discrepancy, and the remainder lacks a known reason. V, J and clone size were drawn from that table, and D and trimming were deduced from the DNA. Present in this sample are roughly 530,000 clones, roughly 95% of which were seen just once. The top ten hold about 0.057% of the sample.

Donors were healthy HIV-negative adults with no recently reported acute infections or vaccinations. Every donor was a Caucasian adult residing in Nashville, Tennessee, USA. CD4+ T cells were enriched by magnetic negative selection, after which naive cells were positively selected on CD45RA and the negative fraction was taken as the memory subset. Blood was obtained by leukapheresis, after which PBMCs were separated by Ficoll-Histopaque density gradient centrifugation and cryopreserved in liquid nitrogen vapor phase. Analytical flow cytometry was used to check the purity and quantity of every magnetically sorted T cell population. From each sorted fraction, genomic DNA was isolated and quantified by UV absorbance on a Nanodrop 2000c.

This sequence originates from a woman in her twenties or thirties in good health. The V gene is TRBV7-9 and the J gene is TRBJ2-7; a stretch of 8 junction bases matches TRBD1. Sequences were obtained from naive CD4+ T cells sorted from blood. The meaning of the sample's cell subset or site label: CD45RA+ positively selected. The bases are TGTGCCAGCATGGGGACAGGAAACTCCTACGAGCAGTACTTC. It translates to CASMGTGNSYEQYF.